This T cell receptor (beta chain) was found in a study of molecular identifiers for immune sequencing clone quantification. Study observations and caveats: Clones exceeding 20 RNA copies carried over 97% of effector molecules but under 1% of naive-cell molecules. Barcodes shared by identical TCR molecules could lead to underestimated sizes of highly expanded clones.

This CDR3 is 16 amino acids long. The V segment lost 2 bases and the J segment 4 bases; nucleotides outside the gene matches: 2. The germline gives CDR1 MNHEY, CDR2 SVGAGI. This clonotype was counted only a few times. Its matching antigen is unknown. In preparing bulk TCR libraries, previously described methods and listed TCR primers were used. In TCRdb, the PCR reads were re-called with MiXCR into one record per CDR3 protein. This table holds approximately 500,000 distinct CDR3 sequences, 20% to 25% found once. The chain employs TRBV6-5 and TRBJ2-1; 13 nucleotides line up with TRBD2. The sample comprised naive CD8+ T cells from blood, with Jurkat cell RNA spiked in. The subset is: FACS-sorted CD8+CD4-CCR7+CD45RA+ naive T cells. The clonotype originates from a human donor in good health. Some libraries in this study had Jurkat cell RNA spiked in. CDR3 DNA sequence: TGTGCCAGCAGTTACCAGGGACTAGCGGGGTACAATGAGCAGTTCTTC. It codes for CASSYQGLAGYNEQFF.